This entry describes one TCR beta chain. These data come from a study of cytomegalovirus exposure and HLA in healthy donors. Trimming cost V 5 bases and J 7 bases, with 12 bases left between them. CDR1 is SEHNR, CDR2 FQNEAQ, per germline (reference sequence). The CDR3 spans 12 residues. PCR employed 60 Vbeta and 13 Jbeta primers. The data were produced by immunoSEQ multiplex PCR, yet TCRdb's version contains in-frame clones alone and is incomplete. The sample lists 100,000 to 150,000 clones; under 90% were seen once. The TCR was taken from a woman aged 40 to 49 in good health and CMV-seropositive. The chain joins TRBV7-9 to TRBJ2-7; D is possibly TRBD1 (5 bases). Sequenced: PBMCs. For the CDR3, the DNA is TGTGCCAGCAGCCCGGACATTTCTGAGCAGTACTTC. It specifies CASSPDISEQYF. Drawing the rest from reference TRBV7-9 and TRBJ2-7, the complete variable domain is DTGVSQNPRHKITKRGQNVTFRCDPISEHNRLYWYRQTLGQGPEFLTYFQNEAQLEKSRLLSDRFSAERPKGSFSTLEIQRTEQGDSAMYLCASSPDISEQYFGPGTRLTVT.